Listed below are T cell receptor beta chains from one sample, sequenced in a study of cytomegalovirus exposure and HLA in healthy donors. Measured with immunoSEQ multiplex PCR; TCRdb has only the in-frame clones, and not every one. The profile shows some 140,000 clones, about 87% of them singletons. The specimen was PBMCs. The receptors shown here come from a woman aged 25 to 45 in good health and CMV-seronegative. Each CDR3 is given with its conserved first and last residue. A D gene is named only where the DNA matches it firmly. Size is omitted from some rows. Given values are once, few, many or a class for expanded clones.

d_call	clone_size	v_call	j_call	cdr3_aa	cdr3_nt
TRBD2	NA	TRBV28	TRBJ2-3	CASSLGELAGSTDTQYF	TGTGCCAGCAGTTTAGGGGAACTAGCGGGCAGCACAGATACGCAGTATTTT
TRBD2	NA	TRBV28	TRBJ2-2	CASRQSGLAGTGELFF	TGTGCCAGCAGGCAAAGCGGACTAGCGGGAACCGGGGAGCTGTTTTTT
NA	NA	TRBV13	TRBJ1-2	CASSTWGGYGYTF	TGTGCCAGCAGCACCTGGGGGGGCTATGGCTACACCTTC
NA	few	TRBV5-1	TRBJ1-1	CASSLGEANTEAFF	TGCGCCAGCAGCTTGGGGGAGGCGAACACTGAAGCTTTCTTT
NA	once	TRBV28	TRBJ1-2	CASSRRAAANYGYTF	TGTGCCAGCAGTCGGAGGGCTGCCGCTAACTATGGCTACACCTTC
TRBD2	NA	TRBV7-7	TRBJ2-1	CASSQGLGYEQFF	TGTGCCAGCAGCCAGGGACTAGGCTATGAGCAGTTCTTC
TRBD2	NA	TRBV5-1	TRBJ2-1	CASSLGGLAGANEQFF	TGCGCCAGCAGCTTGGGAGGGCTAGCGGGAGCCAATGAGCAGTTCTTC
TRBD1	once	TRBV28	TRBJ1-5	CASSIGQGNQPQHF	TGTGCCAGCAGTATAGGACAGGGCAACCAGCCCCAGCATTTT
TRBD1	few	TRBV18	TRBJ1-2	CASSQSGTGIGYTF	TGTGCCAGCTCACAATCCGGGACAGGGATCGGCTACACCTTC
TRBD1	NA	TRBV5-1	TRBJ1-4	CASSLGSGGGEKLFF	TGCGCCAGCAGCTTGGGATCAGGGGGCGGTGAAAAACTGTTTTTT